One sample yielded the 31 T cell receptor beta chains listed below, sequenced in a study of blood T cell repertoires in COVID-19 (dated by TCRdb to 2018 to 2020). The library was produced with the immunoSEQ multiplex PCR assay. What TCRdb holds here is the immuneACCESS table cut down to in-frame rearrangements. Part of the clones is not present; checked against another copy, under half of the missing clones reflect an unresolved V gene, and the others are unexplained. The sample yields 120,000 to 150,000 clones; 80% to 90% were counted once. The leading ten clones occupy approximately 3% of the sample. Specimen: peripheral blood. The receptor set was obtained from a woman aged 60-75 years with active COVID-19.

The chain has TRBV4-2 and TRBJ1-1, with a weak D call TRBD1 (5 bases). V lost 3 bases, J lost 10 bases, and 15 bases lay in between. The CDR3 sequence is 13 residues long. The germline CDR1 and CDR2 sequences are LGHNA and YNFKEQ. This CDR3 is CASSQADSRLAFF. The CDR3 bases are TGTGCCAGCAGCCAGGCCGACAGCCGACTAGCTTTCTTT.

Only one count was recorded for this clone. The CDR3 protein is CASSPDRRTEAFF. The CDR3 bases are TGTGCCAGCTCACCGGACAGGCGGACTGAAGCTTTCTTT. This chain uses TRBV18 with TRBJ1-1, with 7 bases aligning to TRBD1. Trimming at V came to 3 bases and at J to 5 bases, leaving 3 bases not matched to a gene. Germline assignment: CDR1 KGHSH and CDR2 LQKENI. This CDR3 comprises 13 residues.

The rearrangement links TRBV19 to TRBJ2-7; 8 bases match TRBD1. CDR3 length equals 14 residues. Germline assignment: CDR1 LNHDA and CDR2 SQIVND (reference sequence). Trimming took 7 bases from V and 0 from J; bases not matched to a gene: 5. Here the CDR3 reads CASTAGTGSYEQYF. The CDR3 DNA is TGTGCCAGTACGGCCGGGACAGGCTCCTACGAGCAGTACTTC. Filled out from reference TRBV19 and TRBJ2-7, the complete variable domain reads DGGITQSPKYLFRKEGQNVTLSCEQNLNHDAMYWYRQDPGQGLRLIYYSQIVNDFQKGDIAEGYSVSREKKESFPLTVTSAQKNPTAFYLCASTAGTGSYEQYFGPGTRLTVT.

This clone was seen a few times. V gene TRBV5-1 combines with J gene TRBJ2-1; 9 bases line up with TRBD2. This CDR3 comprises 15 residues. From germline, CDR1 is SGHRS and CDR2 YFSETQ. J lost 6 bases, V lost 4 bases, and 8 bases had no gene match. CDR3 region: CASSPLGTSFNEQFF. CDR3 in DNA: TGCGCCAGCAGCCCGCTGGGGACTAGCTTCAATGAGCAGTTCTTC.

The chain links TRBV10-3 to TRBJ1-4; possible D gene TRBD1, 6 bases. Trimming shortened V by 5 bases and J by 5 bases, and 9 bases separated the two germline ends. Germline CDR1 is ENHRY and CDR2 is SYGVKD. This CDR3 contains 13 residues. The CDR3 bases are TGTGCCATCAGTTCCGGGACAAATGAAAAACTGTTTTTT. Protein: CAISSGTNEKLFF.

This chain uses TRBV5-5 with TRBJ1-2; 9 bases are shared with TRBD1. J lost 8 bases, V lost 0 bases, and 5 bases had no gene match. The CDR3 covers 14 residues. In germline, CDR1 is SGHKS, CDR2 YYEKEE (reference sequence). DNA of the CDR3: TGTGCCAGCAGCTTGGCGGGACAGGGAAGAGGCTACACCTTC. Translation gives CASSLAGQGRGYTF.

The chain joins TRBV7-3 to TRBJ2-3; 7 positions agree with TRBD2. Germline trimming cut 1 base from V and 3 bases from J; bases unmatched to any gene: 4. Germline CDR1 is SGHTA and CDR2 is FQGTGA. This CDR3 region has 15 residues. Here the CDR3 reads CASSLRGGRTDTQYF. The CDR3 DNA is TGTGCCAGCAGCTTAAGGGGCGGGAGAACAGATACGCAGTATTTT.

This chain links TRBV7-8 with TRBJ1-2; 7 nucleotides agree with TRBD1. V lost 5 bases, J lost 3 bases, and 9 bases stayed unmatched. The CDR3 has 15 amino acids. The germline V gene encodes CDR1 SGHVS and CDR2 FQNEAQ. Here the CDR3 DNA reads TGTGCCAGCAGCATGCAACAGGGGACCCACTATGGCTACACCTTC. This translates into CASSMQQGTHYGYTF.

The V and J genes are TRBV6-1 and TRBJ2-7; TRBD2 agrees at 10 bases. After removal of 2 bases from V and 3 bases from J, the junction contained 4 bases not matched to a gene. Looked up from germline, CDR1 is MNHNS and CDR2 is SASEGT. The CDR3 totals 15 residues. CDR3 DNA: TGTGCCAGCAGTGAACCCCGGACTAGCGGCTACGAGCAGTACTTC. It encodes CASSEPRTSGYEQYF.

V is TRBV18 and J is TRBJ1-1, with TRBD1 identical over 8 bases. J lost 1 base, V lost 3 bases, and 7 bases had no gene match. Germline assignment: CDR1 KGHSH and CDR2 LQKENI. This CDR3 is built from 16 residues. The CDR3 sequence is CASSPTTGVGNTEAFF. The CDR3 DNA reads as TGTGCCAGCTCACCGACGACAGGGGTGGGGAACACTGAAGCTTTCTTT.

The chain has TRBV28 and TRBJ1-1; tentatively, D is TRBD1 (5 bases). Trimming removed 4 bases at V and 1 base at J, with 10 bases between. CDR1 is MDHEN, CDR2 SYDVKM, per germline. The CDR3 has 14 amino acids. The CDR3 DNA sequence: TGTGCCAGCAGTTCGAATAGGGGGAACACTGAAGCTTTCTTT. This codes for CASSSNRGNTEAFF. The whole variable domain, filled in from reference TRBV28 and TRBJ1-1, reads DVKVTQSSRYLVKRTGEKVFLECVQDMDHENMFWYRQDPGLGLRLIYFSYDVKMKEKGDIPEGYSVSREKKERFSLILESASTNQTSMYLCASSSNRGNTEAFFGQGTRLTVV.

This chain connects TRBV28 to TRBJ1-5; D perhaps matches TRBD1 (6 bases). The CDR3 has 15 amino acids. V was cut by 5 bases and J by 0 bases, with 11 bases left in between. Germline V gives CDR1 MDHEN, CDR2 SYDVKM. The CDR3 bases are TGTGCCAGCAGTACCCGGACAGTTAGCAATCAGCCCCAGCATTTT. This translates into CASSTRTVSNQPQHF.

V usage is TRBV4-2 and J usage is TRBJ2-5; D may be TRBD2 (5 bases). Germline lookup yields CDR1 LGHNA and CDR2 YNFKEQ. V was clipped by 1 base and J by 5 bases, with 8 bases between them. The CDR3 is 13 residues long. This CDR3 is CASSQAPGETQYF. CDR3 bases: TGTGCCAGCAGCCAAGCCCCGGGGGAGACCCAGTACTTC.

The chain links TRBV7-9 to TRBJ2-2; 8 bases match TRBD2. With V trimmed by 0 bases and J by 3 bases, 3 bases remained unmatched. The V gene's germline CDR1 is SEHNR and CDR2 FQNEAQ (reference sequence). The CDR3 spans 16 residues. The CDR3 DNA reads TGTGCCAGCAGCTTAGCGGCGGGAGGTGACACCGGGGAGCTGTTTTTT. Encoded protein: CASSLAAGGDTGELFF.

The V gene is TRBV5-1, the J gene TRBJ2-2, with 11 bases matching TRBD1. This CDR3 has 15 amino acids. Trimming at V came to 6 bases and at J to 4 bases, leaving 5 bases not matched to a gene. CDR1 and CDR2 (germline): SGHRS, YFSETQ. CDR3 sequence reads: CASTGQGVSTGELFF. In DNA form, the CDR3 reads TGCGCCAGCACGGGACAGGGGGTCAGCACCGGGGAGCTGTTTTTT.

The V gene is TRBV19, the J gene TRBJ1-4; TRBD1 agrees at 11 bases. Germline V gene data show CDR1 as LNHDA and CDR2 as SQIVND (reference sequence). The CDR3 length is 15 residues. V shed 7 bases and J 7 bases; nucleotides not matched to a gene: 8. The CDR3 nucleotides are TGTGCCAGTATGGGACAGGGGGTATTAAGTGAAAAACTGTTTTTT. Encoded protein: CASMGQGVLSEKLFF. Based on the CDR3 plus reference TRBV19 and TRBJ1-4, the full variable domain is DGGITQSPKYLFRKEGQNVTLSCEQNLNHDAMYWYRQDPGQGLRLIYYSQIVNDFQKGDIAEGYSVSREKKESFPLTVTSAQKNPTAFYLCASMGQGVLSEKLFFGSGTQLSVL.

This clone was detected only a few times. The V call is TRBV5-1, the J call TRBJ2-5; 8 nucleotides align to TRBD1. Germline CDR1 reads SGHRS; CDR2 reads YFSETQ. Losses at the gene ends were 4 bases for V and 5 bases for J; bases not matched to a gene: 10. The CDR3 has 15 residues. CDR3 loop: CASSPATGQGETQYF. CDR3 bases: TGCGCCAGCAGCCCTGCCACCGGACAGGGTGAGACCCAGTACTTC.

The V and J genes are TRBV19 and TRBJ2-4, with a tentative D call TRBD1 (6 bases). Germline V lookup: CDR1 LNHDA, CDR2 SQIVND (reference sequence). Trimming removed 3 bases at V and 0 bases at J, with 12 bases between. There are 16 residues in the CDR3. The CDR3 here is CASSIGQYLAKNIQYF. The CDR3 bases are TGTGCCAGTAGTATTGGACAGTACCTAGCCAAAAACATTCAGTACTTC.

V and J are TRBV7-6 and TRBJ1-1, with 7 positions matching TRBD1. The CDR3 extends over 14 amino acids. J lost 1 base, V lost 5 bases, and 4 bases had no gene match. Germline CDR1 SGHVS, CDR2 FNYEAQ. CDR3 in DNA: TGTGCCAGCAGCACCCACAGGGGGAACACTGAAGCTTTCTTT. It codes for CASSTHRGNTEAFF. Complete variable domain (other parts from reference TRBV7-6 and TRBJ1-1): GAGVSQSPRYKVTKRGQDVALRCDPISGHVSLYWYRQALGQGPEFLTYFNYEAQQDKSGLPNDRFSAERPEGSISTLTIQRTEQRDSAMYRCASSTHRGNTEAFFGQGTRLTVV.

The CDR3 spells CASSGRGGGADTQYF. Written as DNA, the CDR3 is TGTGCCAGCAGCGGCCGAGGGGGAGGGGCAGATACGCAGTATTTT. The rearrangement links TRBV28 to TRBJ2-3; D might be TRBD2 (7 bases). The CDR3 is 15 residues long. V was cut by 6 bases and J by 4 bases, with 17 bases left in between. In germline, CDR1 is MDHEN, CDR2 SYDVKM. Full variable domain (outside the CDR3, taken from reference TRBV28 and TRBJ2-3): DVKVTQSSRYLVKRTGEKVFLECVQDMDHENMFWYRQDPGLGLRLIYFSYDVKMKEKGDIPEGYSVSREKKERFSLILESASTNQTSMYLCASSGRGGGADTQYFGPGTRLTVL.

The CDR3 DNA is TGTGCCAGCAGCTTAGGGACAGGGGACTATGGCTACACCTTC. Protein product: CASSLGTGDYGYTF. V is TRBV7-8 and J is TRBJ1-2; 9 bases align to TRBD1. The CDR3 runs to 14 residues. V trimming: 1 base; J trimming: 3 bases; junction bases outside the gene matches: 0. The germline V gene has CDR1 SGHVS and CDR2 FQNEAQ.

The CDR3 DNA reads TGTGCCAGTAGGGGAGGGACCGCTCTTAATCAGCCCCAGCATTTT. Encoded protein: CASRGGTALNQPQHF. This sequence joins TRBV19 and TRBJ1-5; the D gene is possibly TRBD1 (5 bases). The CDR3 is 15 amino acids. Germline V CDR1 and CDR2: LNHDA, SQIVND (reference sequence). Between the trimmed V and J ends, which lost 6 bases and 4 bases, there was a span of 16 bases.

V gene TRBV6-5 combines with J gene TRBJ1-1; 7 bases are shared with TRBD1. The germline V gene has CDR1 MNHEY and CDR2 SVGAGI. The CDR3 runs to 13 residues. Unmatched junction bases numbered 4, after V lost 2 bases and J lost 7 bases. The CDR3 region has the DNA TGTGCCAGCAGTTACCGACAGGGATATGAAGCTTTCTTT. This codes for CASSYRQGYEAFF.

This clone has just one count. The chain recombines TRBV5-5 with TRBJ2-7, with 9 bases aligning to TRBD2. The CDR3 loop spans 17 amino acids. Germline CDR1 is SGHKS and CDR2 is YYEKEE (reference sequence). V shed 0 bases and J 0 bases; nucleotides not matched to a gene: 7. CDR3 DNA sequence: TGTGCCAGCAGCTTGGGACCCCCTAGCGGGGTCTCCTACGAGCAGTACTTC. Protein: CASSLGPPSGVSYEQYF.

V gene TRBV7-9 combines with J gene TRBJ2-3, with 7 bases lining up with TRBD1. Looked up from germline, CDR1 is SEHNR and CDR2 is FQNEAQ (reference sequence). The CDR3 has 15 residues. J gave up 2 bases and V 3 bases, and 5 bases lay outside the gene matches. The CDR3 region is CASSFGTDTTDTQYF. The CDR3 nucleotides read TGTGCCAGCAGCTTCGGGACAGATACCACAGATACGCAGTATTTT.

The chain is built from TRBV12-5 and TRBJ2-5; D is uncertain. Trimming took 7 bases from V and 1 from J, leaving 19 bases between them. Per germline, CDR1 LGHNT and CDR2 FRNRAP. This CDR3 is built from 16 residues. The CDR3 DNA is TGTGCTAGTGTGTGCCGCCTAGATTTGTCCCAAGAGACCCAGTACTTC. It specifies CASVCRLDLSQETQYF.

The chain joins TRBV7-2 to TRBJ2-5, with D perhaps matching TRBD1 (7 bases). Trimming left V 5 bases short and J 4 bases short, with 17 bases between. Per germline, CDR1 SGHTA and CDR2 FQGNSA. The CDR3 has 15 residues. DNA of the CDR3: TGTGCCAGCAGCCCCTACCAGGGGGGCCTAGAGACCCAGTACTTC. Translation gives CASSPYQGGLETQYF.

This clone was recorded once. In DNA form, the CDR3 reads TGTGCCAGCACCGGGGGGTGGGCCAACGTCCTGACTTTC. Translation gives CASTGGWANVLTF. The V gene is TRBV7-8, the J gene TRBJ2-6, with 7 bases lining up with TRBD2. V gave up 7 bases and J gave up 5 bases; unmatched junction bases: 2. This CDR3 comprises 13 residues. Germline V CDR1 and CDR2: SGHVS, FQNEAQ.

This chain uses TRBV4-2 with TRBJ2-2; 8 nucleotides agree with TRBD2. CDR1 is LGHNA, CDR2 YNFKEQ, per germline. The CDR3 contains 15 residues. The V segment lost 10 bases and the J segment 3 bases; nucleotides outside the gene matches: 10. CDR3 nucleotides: TGTGCCACCAAGGAACTAGCGGTAGACACCGGGGAGCTGTTTTTT. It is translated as CATKELAVDTGELFF.

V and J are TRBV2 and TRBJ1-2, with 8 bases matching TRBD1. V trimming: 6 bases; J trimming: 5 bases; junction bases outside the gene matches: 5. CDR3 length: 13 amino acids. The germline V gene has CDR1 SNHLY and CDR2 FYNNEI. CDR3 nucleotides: TGTGCCAGCAGCGATGGACAGGGATATGGCTACACCTTC. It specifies CASSDGQGYGYTF.

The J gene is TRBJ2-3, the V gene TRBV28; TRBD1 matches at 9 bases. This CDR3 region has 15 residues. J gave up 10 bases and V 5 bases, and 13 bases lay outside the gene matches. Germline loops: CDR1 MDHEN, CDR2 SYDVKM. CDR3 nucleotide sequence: TGTGCCAGCAGTCAACCCGGGACAGGGTTCGGTTCGCAGTATTTT. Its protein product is CASSQPGTGFGSQYF.